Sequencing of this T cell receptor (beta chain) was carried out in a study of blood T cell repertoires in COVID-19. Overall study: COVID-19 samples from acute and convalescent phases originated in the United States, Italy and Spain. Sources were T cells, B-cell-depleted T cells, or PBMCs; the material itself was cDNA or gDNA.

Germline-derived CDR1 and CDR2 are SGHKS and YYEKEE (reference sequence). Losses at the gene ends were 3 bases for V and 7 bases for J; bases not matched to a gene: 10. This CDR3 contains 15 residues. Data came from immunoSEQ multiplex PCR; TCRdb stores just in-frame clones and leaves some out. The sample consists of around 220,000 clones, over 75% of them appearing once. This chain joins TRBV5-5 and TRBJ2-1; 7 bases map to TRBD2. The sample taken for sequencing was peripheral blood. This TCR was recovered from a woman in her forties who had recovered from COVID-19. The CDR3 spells CASSYSSGVRNEQFF. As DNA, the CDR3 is TGTGCCAGCAGCTATTCCAGCGGGGTAAGGAATGAGCAGTTCTTC.